The table lists the clone carrying this TCR beta chain with many counts. Its antigen is unidentified. Trimming left V 0 bases short and J 3 bases short, with 9 bases between. Germline assignment: CDR1 KGHDR and CDR2 SFDVKD. The CDR3 length is 15 residues. The entry originates in a study of CD8 T cells in ankylosing spondylitis. Notes on the study in general: Characteristic, it appeared, of ankylosing spondylitis blood was a TCR beta motif of roughly 8 highly homologous variants.

Using quantitative 5'-RACE with molecular barcodes, the authors made TCR beta libraries. TCRdb called the 5' RACE reads again in MiXCR, with one record for every CDR3 protein. The sample records hundreds of thousands of distinct CDR3 sequences, more than 9% being singletons. The TCR sequence derives from a male donor with ankylosing spondylitis or in good health (not recorded which). The sequencing sample was made of blood, either unsorted or a sorted T cell fraction (not recorded which). The rearrangement joins TRBV24-1 to TRBJ2-3; D gene uncertain. The CDR3 loop reads CATSDLQSSTDTQYF. The CDR3 DNA is TGTGCCACCAGTGATTTGCAATCGTCGACAGATACGCAGTATTTT.